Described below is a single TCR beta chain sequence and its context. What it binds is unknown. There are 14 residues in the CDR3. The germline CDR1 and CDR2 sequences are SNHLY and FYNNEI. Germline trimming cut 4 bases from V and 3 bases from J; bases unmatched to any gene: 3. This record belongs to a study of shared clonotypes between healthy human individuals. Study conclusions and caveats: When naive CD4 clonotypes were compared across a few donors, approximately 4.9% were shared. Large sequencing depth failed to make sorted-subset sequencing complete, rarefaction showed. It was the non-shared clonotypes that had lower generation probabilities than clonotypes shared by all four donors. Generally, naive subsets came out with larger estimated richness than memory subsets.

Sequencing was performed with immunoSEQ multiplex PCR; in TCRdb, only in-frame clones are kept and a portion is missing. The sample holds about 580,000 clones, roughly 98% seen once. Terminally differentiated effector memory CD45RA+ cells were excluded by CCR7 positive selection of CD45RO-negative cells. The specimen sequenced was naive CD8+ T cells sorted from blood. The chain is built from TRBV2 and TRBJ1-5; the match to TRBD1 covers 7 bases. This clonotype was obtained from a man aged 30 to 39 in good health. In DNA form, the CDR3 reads TGTGCCAGCAGTGGCAGGGGGAACAATCAGCCCCAGCATTTT. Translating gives CASSGRGNNQPQHF.